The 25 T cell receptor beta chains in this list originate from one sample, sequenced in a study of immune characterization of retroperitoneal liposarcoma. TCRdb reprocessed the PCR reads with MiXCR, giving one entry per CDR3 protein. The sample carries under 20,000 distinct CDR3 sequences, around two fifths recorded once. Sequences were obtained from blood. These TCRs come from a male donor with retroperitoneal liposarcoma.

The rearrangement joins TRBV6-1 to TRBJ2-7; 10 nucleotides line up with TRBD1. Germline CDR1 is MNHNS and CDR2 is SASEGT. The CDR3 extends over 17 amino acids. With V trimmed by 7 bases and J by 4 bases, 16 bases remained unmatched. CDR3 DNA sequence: TGTGCCAGCACGGGGGGGGTGTCGGGACAGGGGATATACGAGCAGTACGTC. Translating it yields CASTGGVSGQGIYEQYV.

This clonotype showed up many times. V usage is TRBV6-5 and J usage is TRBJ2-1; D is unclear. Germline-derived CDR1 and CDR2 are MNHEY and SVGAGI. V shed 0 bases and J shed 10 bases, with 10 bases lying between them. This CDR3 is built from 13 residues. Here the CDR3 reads CASSYSPGYEQFF. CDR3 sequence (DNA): TGTGCCAGCAGTTACTCGCCCGGCTACGAGCAGTTCTTC.

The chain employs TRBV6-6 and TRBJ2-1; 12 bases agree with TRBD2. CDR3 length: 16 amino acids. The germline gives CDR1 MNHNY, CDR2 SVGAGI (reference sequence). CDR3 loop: CDTIKTSGGNNYEQFF. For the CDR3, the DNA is TGTGACACAATAAAGACTAGCGGGGGCAACAATTACGAGCAGTTCTTC.

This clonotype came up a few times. This CDR3 reads CASSQETAVQETQFF. For the CDR3, the DNA is TGCGCCAGCAGCCAAGAGACAGCCGTTCAAGAGACCCAGTTCTTC. The chain links TRBV4-3 to TRBJ2-1, with D possibly matching TRBD1 (5 bases). The CDR3 consists of 15 residues. Looked up from germline, CDR1 is LGHNA and CDR2 is YSLEER. Between the trimmed V and J ends, which lost 0 bases and 13 bases, there was a span of 19 bases.

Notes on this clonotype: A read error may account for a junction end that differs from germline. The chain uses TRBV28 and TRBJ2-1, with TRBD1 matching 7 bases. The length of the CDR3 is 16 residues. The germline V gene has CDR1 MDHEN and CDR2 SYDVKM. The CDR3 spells CASSRIGTALYNEHFF. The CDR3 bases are TGTGCCAGCAGTCGGATCGGGACAGCTCTCTACAATGAGCATTTCTTC.

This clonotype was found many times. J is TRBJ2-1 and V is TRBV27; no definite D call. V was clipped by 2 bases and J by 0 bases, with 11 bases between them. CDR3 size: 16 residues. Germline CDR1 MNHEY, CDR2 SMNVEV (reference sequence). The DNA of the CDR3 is TGTGCCAGCAGTTTACGGATGGGTAGCTCCTACAATGAGCAGTTCTTC. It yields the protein CASSLRMGSSYNEQFF.

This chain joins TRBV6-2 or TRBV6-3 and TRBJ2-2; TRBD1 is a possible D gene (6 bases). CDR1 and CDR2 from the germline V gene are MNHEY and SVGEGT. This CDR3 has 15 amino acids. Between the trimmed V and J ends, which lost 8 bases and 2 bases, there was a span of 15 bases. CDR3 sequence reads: CASGRDTSNTGELFF. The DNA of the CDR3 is TGTGCCAGCGGTCGGGACACCTCCAACACCGGGGAGCTGTTTTTT.

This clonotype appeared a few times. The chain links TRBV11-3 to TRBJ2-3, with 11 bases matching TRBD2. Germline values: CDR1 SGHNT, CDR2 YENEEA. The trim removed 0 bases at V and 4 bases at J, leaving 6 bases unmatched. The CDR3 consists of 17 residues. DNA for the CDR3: TGTGCCAGCAGCTTAGATAGGCTAGCGGGAGGTCCAGATACGCAGTATTTT. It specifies CASSLDRLAGGPDTQYF.

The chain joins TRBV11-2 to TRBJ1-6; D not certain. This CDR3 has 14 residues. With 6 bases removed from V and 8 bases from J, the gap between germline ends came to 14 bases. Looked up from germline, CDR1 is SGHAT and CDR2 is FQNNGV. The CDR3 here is CASRESRLHSPLHF. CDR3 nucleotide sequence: TGTGCCAGCAGGGAGAGCCGACTCCATTCACCCCTCCACTTT.

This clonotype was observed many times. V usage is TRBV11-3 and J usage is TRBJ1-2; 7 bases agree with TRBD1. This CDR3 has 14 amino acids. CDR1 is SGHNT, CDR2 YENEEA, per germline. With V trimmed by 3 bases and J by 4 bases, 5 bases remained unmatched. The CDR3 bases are TGTGCCAGCAGCTTGGATTCAGGGGGCTATGGCTACACCTTC. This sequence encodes CASSLDSGGYGYTF.

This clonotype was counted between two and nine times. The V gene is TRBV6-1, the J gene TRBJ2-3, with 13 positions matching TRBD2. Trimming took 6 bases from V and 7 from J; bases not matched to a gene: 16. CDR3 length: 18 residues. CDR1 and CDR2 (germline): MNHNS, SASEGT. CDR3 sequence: CASSRPGTSGDVLNTQYF. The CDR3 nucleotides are TGTGCCAGCAGCCGCCCCGGGACTAGCGGGGACGTTCTGAATACGCAGTATTTT.

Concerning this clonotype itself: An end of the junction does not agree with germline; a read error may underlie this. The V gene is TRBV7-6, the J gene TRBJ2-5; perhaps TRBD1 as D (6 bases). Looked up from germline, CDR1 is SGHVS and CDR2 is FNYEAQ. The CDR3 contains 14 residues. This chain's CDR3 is CASKLSIQGGEQCF. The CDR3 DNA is TGTGCCAGCAAACTTTCGATACAGGGCGGTGAGCAGTGCTTC.

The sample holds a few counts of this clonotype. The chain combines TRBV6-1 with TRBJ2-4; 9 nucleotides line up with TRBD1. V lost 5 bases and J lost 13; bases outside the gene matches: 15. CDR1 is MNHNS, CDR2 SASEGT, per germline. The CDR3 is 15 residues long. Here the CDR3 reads CASSQNRGLVNEQYF. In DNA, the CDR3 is TGTGCCAGCAGTCAAAACAGGGGGCTAGTCAATGAGCAGTACTTC.

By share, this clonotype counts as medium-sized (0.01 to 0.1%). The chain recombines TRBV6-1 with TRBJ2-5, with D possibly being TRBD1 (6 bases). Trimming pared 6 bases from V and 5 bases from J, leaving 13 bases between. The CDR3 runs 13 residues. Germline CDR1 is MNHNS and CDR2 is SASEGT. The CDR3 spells CASRRAGVETQYF. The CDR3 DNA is TGTGCCAGCAGAAGAGCAGGGGTCGAGACCCAGTACTTC.

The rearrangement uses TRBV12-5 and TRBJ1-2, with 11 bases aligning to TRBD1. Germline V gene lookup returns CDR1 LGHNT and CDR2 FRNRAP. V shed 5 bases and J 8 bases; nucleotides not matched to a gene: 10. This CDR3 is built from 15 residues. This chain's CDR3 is CASGLRGTGGGGYTF. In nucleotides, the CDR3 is TGTGCTAGTGGTCTCCGTGGGACAGGGGGAGGAGGCTACACCTTC.

CDR3 sequence (DNA): TGTGCCAGCAGCTTAGGGGCAGGACTCTATGGCTACACCTTC. Protein: CASSLGAGLYGYTF. V and J are TRBV11-1 and TRBJ1-2; D gene ambiguous. From germline, CDR1 is SGHAT and CDR2 FQDESV (reference sequence). The length of the CDR3 is 14 residues. Trimming pared 1 base from V and 4 bases from J, leaving 10 bases between.

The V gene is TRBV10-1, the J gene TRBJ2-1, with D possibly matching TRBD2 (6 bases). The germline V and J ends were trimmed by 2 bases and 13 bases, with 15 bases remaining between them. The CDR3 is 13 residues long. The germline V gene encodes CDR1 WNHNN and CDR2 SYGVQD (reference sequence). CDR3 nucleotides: TGCGCCAGCAGTGAGATTCAGGCGGGGACCCAGTTCTTC. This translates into CASSEIQAGTQFF.

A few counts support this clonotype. The CDR3 region has the DNA TGTGCCAGCAGCTCTCACCCACCGGGAGGGGTGGACACCGGGGAGCTGTTTTTT. Its protein product is CASSSHPPGGVDTGELFF. The V and J genes are TRBV11-2 and TRBJ2-2; 8 nucleotides agree with TRBD2. The CDR3 runs 18 residues. V shed 4 bases, J shed 3 bases, and the junction held 13 bases outside the gene matches. Germline V gives CDR1 SGHAT, CDR2 FQNNGV.

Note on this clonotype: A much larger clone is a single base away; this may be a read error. The CDR3 sequence: CASSRNIGGIRTGELFF. The CDR3 coding sequence is TGTGCCAGCAGCCGAAACATAGGAGGCATCCGCACCGGGGAGCTGTTTTTT. The chain has TRBV11-3 and TRBJ2-2; a possible D gene is TRBD2 (5 bases). This CDR3 comprises 17 residues. Germline assignment: CDR1 SGHNT and CDR2 YENEEA. V lost 5 bases to trimming and J lost 4 bases, with 20 bases between them.

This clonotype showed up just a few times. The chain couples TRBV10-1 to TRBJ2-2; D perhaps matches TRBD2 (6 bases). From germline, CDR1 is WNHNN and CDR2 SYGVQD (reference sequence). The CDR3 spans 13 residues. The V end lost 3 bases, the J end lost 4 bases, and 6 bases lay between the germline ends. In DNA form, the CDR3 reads TGCGCCAGCAGTGATAGCGGCACCGGGGAGCTGTTTTTT. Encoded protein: CASSDSGTGELFF.

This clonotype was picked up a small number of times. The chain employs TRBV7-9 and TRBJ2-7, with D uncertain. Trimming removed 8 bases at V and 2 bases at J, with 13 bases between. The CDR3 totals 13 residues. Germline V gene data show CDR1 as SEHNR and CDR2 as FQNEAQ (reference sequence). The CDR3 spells CASSSASTYEQYF. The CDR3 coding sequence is TGTGCCAGCTCCTCGGCCAGCACCTACGAGCAGTACTTC.

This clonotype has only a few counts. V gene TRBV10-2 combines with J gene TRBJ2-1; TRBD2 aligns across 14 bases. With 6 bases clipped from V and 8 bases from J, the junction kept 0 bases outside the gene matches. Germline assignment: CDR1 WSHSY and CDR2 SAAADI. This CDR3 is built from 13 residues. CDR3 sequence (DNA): TGCGCCAGCAGGGGACTAGCGGGAGATGAGCAGTTCTTC. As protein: CASRGLAGDEQFF.

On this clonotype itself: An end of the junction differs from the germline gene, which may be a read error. CDR3 DNA sequence: TGTGCCAGCAGCCAGGGTCCCTACGAGCATTACTTC. Its protein is CASSQGPYEHYF. The chain links TRBV11-3 to TRBJ2-1; a weak D match, TRBD1 (5 bases). This CDR3 has 12 residues. Germline V CDR1 and CDR2: SGHNT, YENEEA.

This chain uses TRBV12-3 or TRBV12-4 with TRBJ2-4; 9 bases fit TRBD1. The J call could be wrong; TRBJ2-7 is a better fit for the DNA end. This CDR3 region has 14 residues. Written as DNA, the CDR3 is TGTGCCAGCAGGGGGACAGGGTTTCCCTACGAGCAGTACTTC. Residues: CASRGTGFPYEQYF.

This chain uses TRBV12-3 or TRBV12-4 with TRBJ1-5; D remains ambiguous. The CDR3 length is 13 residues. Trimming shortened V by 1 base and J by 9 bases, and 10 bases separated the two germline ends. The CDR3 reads CASSLDLAGPQHF. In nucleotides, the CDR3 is TGTGCCAGCAGTTTAGATCTCGCGGGGCCCCAGCATTTT.